This T cell receptor beta chain derives from a study of neurological immune-mediated disorders. MiXCR was run by TCRdb on the 5' RACE reads, yielding one entry per CDR3 protein. The sample lists 35,000 to 45,000 distinct CDR3 sequences, less than 8.5% occurring once. J lost 7 bases, V lost 6 bases, and 3 bases had no gene match. Germline V gives CDR1 DFQATT, CDR2 SNEGSKA (reference sequence). This CDR3 spans 11 amino acids. This clonotype showed up many times. V is TRBV20-1 and J is TRBJ2-1, with TRBD2 matching 7 bases. The source of this sequence is a woman in her thirties or forties in good health. Sequenced material: PBMCs. The CDR3 protein is CSAWGGNEQFF. The CDR3 DNA is TGCAGTGCGTGGGGGGGAAATGAGCAGTTCTTC.